The sequence of this TCR beta chain was determined in a study of prognosis after radiotherapy for stage I lung cancer. Study-level information: About 7 patients had squamous cell carcinoma and over ten had adenocarcinoma.

This clonotype was counted a single time. The target antigen is unknown. V lost 8 bases and J lost 2; bases outside the gene matches: 8. The CDR3 contains 15 residues. Germline values: CDR1 WSHSY, CDR2 SAAADI. There were 5 to 7.5 milliliters of peripheral blood drawn at each of two time points. The TCR beta CDR3 region was amplified from genomic DNA, with two rounds of multiplex PCR being used for the amplification. Amplification in first-round PCR relied on primers specific to each TRBV and TRBJ gene. TCRdb fed the multiplex PCR reads into MiXCR, producing one record per CDR3 protein. Of roughly 13,000 distinct CDR3 sequences listed, around 40% are singletons. Study-wide findings and caveats: Tumor-specific status of the expanded TCR clones was not determined in the analysis. Reduced Shannon entropy following stereotactic body radiation therapy was recorded in patients who developed distant metastases.

The source is a donor of 50 years or more with non-small cell lung cancer. The chain uses TRBV10-2 and TRBJ2-2; TRBD1 matches 7 bases. Sequencing was performed on PBMCs, taken before or after stereotactic body radiation therapy (not recorded which). CDR3 coding DNA: TGCGCCAGCCTCCCGGGACAGAAAAACACCGGGGAGCTGTTTTTT. Encoded protein: CASLPGQKNTGELFF.